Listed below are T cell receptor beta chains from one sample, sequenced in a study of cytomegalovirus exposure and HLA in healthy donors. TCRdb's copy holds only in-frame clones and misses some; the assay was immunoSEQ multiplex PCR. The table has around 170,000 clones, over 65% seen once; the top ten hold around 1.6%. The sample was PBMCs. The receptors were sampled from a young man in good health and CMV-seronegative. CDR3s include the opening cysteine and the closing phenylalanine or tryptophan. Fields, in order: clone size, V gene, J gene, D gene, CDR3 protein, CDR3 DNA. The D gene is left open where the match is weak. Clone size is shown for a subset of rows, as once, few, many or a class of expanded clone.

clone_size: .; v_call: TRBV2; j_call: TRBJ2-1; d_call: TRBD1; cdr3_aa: CASRDLTGGAGSSKVAIVQFF; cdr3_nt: TGTGCCAGCAGGGATTTGACAGGGGGCGCGGGGTCTTCTAAGGTGGCGATCGTGCAGTTCTTC
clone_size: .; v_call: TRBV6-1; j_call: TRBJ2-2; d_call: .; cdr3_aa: CASSSLASVAGELFF; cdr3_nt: TGTGCCAGCAGTTCATTAGCGTCCGTTGCCGGGGAGCTGTTTTTT
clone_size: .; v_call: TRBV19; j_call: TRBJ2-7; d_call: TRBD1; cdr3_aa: CASSPPYGQGSYEQYF; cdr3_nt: TGTGCCAGTAGTCCCCCTTACGGACAGGGCTCCTACGAGCAGTACTTC
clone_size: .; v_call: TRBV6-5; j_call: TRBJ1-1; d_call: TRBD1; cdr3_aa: CASSSSTGPTTEAFF; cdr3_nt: TGTGCCAGCAGTTCCTCGACAGGGCCGACCACTGAAGCTTTCTTT
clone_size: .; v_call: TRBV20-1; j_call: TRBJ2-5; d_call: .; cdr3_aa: CSARYGETQYF; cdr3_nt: TGCAGTGCTAGATACGGGGAGACCCAGTACTTC
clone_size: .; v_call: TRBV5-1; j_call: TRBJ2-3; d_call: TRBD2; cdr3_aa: CASSLDSGGSADTQYF; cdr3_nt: TGCGCCAGCAGCTTGGACAGCGGGGGGTCCGCAGATACGCAGTATTTT
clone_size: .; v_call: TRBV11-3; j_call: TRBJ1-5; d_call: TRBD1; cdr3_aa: CASSLAGGDLYSNQPQHF; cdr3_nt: TGTGCCAGCAGCTTAGCAGGGGGCGATCTATATAGCAATCAGCCCCAGCATTTT
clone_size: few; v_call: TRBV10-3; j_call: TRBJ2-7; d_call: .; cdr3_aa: CAITGDVNYEQYF; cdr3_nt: TGTGCCATCACGGGGGACGTTAACTACGAGCAGTACTTC
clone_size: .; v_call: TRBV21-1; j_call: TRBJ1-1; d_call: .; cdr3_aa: CASSPGQGVNTEAFF; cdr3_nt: TGTGCCAGCAGCCCGGGACAGGGGGTGAACACTGAAGCTTTCTTT
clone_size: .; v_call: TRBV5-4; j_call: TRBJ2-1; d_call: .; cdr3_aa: CASSFPKSSYNEQFF; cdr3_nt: TGTGCCAGCAGCTTTCCTAAGAGCTCCTACAATGAGCAGTTCTTC
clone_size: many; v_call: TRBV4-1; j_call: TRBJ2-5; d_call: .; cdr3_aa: CASSQGGQETQYF; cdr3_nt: TGCGCCAGCAGCCAAGGAGGGCAAGAGACCCAGTACTTC
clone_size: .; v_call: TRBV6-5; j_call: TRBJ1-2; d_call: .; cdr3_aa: CASRQGVNYGYTF; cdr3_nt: TGTGCCAGCAGGCAAGGGGTCAACTATGGCTACACCTTC
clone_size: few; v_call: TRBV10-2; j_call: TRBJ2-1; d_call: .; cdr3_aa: CATLTPSGEFNNEQFF; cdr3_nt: TGCGCCACCCTGACCCCCTCCGGGGAATTCAACAATGAGCAGTTCTTC
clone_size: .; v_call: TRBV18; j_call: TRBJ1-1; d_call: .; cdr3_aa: CASSPLRLDEAFF; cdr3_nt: TGTGCCAGCTCACCCCTAAGACTGGATGAAGCTTTCTTT
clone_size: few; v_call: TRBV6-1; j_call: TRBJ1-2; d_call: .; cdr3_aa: CASREISHYGYTF; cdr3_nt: TGTGCCAGCAGAGAGATATCCCACTATGGCTACACCTTC
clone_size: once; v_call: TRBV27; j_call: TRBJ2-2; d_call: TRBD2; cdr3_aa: CASSTLAGEDTGELFF; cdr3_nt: TGTGCCAGCAGTACCCTAGCGGGAGAGGACACCGGGGAGCTGTTTTTT
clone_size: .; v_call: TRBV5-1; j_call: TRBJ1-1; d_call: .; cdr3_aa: CASSPSRTAMNTEAFF; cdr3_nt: TGCGCCAGCAGCCCGTCCCGGACAGCTATGAACACTGAAGCTTTCTTT
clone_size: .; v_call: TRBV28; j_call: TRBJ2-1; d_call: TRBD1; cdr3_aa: CASSSPGQNYNEQFF; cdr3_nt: TGTGCCAGCAGTTCACCGGGACAGAACTACAATGAGCAGTTCTTC
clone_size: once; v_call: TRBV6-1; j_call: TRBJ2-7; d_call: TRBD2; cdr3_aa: CASSDPGGGRSYEQYF; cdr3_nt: TGTGCCAGCAGTGATCCGGGGGGTGGGCGCTCCTACGAGCAGTACTTC
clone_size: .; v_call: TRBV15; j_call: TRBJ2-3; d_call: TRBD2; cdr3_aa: CATSLTSGGGGQYF; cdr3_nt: TGTGCCACCAGCTTGACTAGCGGGGGAGGTGGGCAGTATTTT
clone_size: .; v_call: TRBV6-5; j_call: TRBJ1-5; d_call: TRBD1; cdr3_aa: CASRSGQGYQPQHF; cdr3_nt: TGTGCCAGCAGATCGGGACAGGGTTATCAGCCCCAGCATTTT
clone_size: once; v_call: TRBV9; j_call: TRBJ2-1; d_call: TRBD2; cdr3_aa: CASTETTAGANEQFF; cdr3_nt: TGTGCCAGCACCGAGACTACAGCGGGAGCCAATGAGCAGTTCTTC
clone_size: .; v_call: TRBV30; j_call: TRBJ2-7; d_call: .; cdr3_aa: CAWSPGSYEQYF; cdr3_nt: TGTGCCTGGAGCCCAGGCTCCTACGAGCAGTACTTC
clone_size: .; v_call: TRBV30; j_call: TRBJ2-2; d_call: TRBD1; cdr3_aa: CAWSPLGQANTGELFF; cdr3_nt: TGTGCCTGGAGTCCCCTGGGACAGGCGAACACCGGGGAGCTGTTTTTT
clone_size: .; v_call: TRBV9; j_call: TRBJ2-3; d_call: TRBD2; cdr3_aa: CASSVVPSGGAEDTQYF; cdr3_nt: TGTGCCAGCAGCGTAGTTCCTAGCGGGGGGGCCGAGGATACGCAGTATTTT
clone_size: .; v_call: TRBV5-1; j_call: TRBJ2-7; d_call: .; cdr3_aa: CASSLLFDSLSTYEQYF; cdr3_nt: TGCGCCAGCAGCTTGCTCTTCGACAGCCTCTCAACCTACGAGCAGTACTTC
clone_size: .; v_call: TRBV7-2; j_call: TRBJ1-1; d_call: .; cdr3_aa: CASSFGGTNTEAFF; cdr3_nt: TGTGCCAGCAGCTTCGGGGGGACGAACACTGAAGCTTTCTTT
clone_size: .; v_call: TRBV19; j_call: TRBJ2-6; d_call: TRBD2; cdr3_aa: CASSWTSGRHSGANVLTF; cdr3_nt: TGTGCCAGTAGTTGGACTAGCGGGAGGCACTCTGGGGCCAACGTCCTGACTTTC
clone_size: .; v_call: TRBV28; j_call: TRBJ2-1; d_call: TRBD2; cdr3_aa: CASSLTSGGAINEQFF; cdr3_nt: TGTGCCAGCAGTTTGACTAGCGGGGGGGCCATCAATGAGCAGTTCTTC
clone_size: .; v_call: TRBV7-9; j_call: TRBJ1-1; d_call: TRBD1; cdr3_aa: CASSLGGRGMGTEAFF; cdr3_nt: TGTGCCAGCAGCTTAGGTGGCAGGGGGATGGGGACTGAAGCTTTCTTT
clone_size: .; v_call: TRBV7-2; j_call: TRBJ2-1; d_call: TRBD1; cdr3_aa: CASSSGDRGINEQFF; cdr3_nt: TGTGCCAGCAGCTCGGGGGACAGGGGGATCAATGAGCAGTTCTTC
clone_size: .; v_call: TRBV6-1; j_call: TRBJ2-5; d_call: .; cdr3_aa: CASNLGNTETQYF; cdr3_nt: TGTGCCAGCAATCTCGGGAATACAGAGACCCAGTACTTC
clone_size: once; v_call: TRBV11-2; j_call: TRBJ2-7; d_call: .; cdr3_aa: CASSLFSSRYEQYF; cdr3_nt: TGTGCCAGCAGCTTATTTTCCTCGAGATACGAGCAGTACTTC
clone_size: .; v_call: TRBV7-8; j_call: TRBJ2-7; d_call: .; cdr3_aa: CASSYFSGTAYEQYF; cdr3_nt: TGTGCCAGCAGCTACTTTAGCGGGACAGCCTACGAGCAGTACTTC
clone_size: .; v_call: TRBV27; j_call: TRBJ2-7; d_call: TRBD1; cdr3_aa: CASSPGTADSYEQYF; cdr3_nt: TGTGCCAGCAGTCCCGGGACAGCCGACTCCTACGAGCAGTACTTC
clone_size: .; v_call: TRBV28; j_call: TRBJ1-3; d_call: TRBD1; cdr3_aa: CASSFRQGATIYF; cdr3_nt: TGTGCCAGCAGTTTCCGACAGGGAGCCACCATATATTTT
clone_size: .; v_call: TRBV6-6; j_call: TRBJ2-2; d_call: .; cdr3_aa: CASSYSPPVSAGELFF; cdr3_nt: TGTGCCAGCAGTTATTCGCCCCCGGTTAGCGCCGGGGAGCTGTTTTTT
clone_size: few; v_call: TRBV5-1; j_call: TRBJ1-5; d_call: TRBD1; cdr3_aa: CASSIDRGAGQPQHF; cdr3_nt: TGCGCCAGCAGCATAGACAGGGGTGCGGGTCAGCCCCAGCATTTT
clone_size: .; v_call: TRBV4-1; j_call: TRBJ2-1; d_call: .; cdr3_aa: CASSQDGLASNEQFF; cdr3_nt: TGCGCCAGCAGCCAAGATGGTCTAGCAAGCAATGAGCAGTTCTTC
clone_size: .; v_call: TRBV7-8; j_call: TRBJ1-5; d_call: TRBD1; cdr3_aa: CASSDGTGLGRISNQPQHF; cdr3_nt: TGTGCCAGCAGCGATGGGACAGGGCTTGGACGCATCAGCAATCAGCCCCAGCATTTT
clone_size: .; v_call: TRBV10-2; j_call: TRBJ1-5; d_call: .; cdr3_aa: CASSLKPQAVQHF; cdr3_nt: TGCGCCAGCAGCCTAAAACCACAGGCCGTCCAGCATTTT
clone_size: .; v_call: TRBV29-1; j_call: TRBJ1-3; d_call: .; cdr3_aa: CSVQPHSGNTIYF; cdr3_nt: TGCAGCGTACAACCCCACTCTGGAAACACCATATATTTT
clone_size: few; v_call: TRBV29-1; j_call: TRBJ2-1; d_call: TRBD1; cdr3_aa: CSVGDSNEQFF; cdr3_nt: TGCAGCGTTGGGGACAGCAATGAGCAGTTCTTC
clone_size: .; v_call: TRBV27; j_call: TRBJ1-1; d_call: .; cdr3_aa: CASSIQGGAEAFF; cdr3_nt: TGTGCCAGCAGCATACAGGGTGGGGCTGAAGCTTTCTTT
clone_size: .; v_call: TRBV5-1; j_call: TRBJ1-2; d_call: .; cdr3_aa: CASSSQQGRRGYTF; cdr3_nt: TGCGCCAGCAGCTCGCAACAGGGCCGTCGAGGCTACACCTTC
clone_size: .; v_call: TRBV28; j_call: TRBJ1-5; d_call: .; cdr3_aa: CASSSSGVSNQPQHF; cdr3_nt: TGTGCCAGCAGTTCCTCAGGGGTTAGCAATCAGCCCCAGCATTTT
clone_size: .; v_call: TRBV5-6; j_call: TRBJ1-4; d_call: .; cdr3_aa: CASSPIDRGTNEKLFF; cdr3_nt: TGTGCCAGCAGTCCCATTGACCGCGGGACTAATGAAAAACTGTTTTTT
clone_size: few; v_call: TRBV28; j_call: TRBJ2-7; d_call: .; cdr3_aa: CASSLPGSGNSYEQYF; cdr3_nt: TGTGCCAGCAGTTTACCGGGTAGCGGAAATAGCTACGAGCAGTACTTC
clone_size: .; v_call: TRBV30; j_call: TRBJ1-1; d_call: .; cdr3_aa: CAWSTSLQGLAFF; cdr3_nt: TGTGCCTGGAGTACCTCCCTACAGGGTTTAGCTTTCTTT
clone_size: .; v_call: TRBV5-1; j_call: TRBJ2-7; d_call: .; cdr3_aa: CASRLHRGADYEQYF; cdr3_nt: TGCGCCAGCAGACTCCACCGCGGGGCGGACTACGAGCAGTACTTC
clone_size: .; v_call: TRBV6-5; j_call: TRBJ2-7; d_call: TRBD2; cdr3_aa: CASSFSGGAYEQYF; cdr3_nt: TGTGCCAGCAGTTTTAGCGGGGGGGCCTACGAGCAGTACTTC
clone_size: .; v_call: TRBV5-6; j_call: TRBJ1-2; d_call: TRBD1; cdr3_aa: CASSHRGTGGTYGYTF; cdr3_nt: TGTGCCAGCAGCCACAGGGGGACAGGGGGTACCTATGGCTACACCTTC
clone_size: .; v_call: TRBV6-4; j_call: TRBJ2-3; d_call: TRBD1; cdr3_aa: CASSDSQGATDTQYF; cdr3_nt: TGTGCCAGCAGTGACTCACAGGGGGCAACAGATACGCAGTATTTT
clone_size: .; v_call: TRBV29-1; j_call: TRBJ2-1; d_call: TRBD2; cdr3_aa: CSAGPRLAGYNEQFF; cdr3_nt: TGCAGCGCGGGGCCGAGATTAGCGGGCTACAATGAGCAGTTCTTC
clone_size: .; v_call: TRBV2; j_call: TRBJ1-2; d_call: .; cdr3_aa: CATAGGVGYTF; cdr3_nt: TGTGCCACCGCCGGAGGGGTTGGCTACACCTTC
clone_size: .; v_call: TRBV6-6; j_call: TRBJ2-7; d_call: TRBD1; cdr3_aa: CASSYLRQGVTYEQYF; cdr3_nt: TGTGCCAGCAGTTACTTGAGACAGGGGGTGACCTACGAGCAGTACTTC
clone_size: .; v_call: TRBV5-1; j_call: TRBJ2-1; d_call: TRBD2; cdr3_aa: CASSSTSGTSGGVHEQFF; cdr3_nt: TGCGCCAGCAGCTCTACGTCCGGGACTAGCGGGGGTGTCCATGAGCAGTTCTTC
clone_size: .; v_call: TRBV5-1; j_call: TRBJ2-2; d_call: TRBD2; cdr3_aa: CASSPLAGGTGELFF; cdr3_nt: TGCGCCAGCAGCCCGCTAGCGGGAGGCACCGGGGAGCTGTTTTTT
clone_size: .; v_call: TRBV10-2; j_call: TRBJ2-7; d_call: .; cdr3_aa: CASSEVRGDIEQYF; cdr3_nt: TGCGCCAGCAGTGAGGTCAGGGGGGATATAGAGCAGTACTTC
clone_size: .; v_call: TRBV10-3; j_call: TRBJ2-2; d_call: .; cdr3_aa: CATSNPNTGELFF; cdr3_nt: TGTGCCACGAGTAATCCAAACACCGGGGAGCTGTTTTTT